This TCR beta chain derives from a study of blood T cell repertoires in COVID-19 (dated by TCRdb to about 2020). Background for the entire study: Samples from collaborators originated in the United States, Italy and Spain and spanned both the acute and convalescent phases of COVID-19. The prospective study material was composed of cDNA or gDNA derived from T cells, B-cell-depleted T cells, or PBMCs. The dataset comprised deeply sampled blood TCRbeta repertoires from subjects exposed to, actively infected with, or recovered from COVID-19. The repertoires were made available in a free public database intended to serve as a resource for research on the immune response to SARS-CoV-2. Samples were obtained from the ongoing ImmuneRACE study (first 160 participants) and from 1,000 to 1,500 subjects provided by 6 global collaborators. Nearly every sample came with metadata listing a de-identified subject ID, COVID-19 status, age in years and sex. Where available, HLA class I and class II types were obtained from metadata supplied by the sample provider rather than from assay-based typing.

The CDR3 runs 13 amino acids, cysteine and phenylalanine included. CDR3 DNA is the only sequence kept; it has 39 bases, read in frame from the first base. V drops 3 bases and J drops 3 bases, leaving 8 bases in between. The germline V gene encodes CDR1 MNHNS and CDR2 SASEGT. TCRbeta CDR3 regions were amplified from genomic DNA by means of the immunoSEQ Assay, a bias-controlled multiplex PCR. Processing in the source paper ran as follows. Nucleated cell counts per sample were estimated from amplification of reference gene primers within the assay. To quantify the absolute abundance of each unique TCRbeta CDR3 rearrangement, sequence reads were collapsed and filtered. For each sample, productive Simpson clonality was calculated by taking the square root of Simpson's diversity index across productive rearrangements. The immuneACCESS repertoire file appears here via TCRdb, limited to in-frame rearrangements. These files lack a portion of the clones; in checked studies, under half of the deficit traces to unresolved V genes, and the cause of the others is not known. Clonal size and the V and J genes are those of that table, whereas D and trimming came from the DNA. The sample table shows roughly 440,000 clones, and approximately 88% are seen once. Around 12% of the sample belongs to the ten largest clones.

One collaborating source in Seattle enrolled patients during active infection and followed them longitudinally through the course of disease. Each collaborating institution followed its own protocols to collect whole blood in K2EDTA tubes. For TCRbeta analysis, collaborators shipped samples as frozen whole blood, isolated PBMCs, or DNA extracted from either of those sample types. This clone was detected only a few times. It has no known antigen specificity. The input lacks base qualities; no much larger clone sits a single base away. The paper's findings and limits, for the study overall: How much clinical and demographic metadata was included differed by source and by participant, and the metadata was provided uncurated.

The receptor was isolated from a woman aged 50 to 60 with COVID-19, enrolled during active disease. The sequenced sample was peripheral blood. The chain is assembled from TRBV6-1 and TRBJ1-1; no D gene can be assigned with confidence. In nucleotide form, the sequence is TGTGCCAGCAGTGATGGCAGGTACACTGAAGCTTTCTTT. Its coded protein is CASSDGRYTEAFF.